Below are 25 T cell receptor beta chains sequenced from a single sample in a study of shared clonotypes between healthy human individuals. Repertoires were generated with immunoSEQ multiplex PCR, while TCRdb's copy carries only in-frame clones and drops some. The sample holds 1,400,000 or so clones; 98% to 99% are singletons and the top ten take around 0.33%. The specimen was naive CD4+ T cells sorted from blood. Stated subset: CD45RA+ positively selected. These receptor sequences come from a man in his thirties or forties in good health.

The rearrangement joins TRBV19 to TRBJ2-6; 9 nucleotides line up with TRBD2. V lost 4 bases and J lost 6; bases outside the gene matches: 16. The CDR3 extends over 19 amino acids. Germline CDR1 reads LNHDA; CDR2 reads SQIVND (reference sequence). CDR3 protein: CASSTYLVAGAPEANVLTF. CDR3 coding DNA: TGTGCCAGTAGTACCTACTTAGTAGCGGGAGCCCCGGAGGCCAACGTCCTGACTTTC.

CDR3 nucleotide sequence: TGTGCCAGCAGCCTTCGGGGTAGCGGGAGCCACGAGCAGTACTTC. It codes for CASSLRGSGSHEQYF. The chain combines TRBV7-9 with TRBJ2-7; the match to TRBD2 covers 9 bases. Germline CDR1 and CDR2: SEHNR and FQNEAQ (reference sequence). This CDR3 has 15 amino acids. After removal of 5 bases from V and 5 bases from J, the junction contained 10 bases not matched to a gene.

This clone was detected once. The chain links TRBV11-2 to TRBJ2-3; 14 positions agree with TRBD2. CDR3 size: 14 residues. V dropped 5 bases and J dropped 9; count of bases not matched to a gene: 4. Germline V CDR1 and CDR2: SGHAT, FQNNGV. CDR3 sequence (DNA): TGTGCCAGCAGCCCTGGACTAGCGGGAGGCACGCAGTATTTT. This sequence encodes CASSPGLAGGTQYF. The full variable domain, rest sourced from reference TRBV11-2 and TRBJ2-3, is EAGVAQSPRYKIIEKRQSVAFWCNPISGHATLYWYQQILGQGPKLLIQFQNNGVVDDSQLPKDRFSAERLKGVDSTLKIQPAKLEDSAVYLCASSPGLAGGTQYFGPGTRLTVL.

The genes are TRBV18 and TRBJ2-1; 7 positions match TRBD2. J gave up 6 bases and V 1 base, and 15 bases lay outside the gene matches. The CDR3 covers 18 residues. Per germline, CDR1 KGHSH and CDR2 LQKENI. The CDR3 bases are TGTGCCAGCTCACCACTAATGCCCCTAGCGGTTTTAGGCAATGAGCAGTTCTTC. Amino acids: CASSPLMPLAVLGNEQFF.

This chain joins TRBV18 and TRBJ2-6; tentative D call: TRBD1 (5 bases). The V gene lost 6 bases and the J gene lost 0 bases, with 9 bases spanning the gap. This CDR3 is 15 amino acids long. Per the germline V gene, CDR1 is KGHSH and CDR2 is LQKENI. The CDR3 region is CASSYRNSGANVLTF. CDR3 nucleotides: TGTGCCAGCTCGTACAGGAACTCTGGGGCCAACGTCCTGACTTTC.

The rearrangement uses TRBV5-1 and TRBJ2-3; 10 nucleotides align to TRBD2. The CDR3 totals 14 residues. J was trimmed by 11 bases and V by 6 bases; bases with no gene match: 12. Germline CDR1 reads SGHRS; CDR2 reads YFSETQ. In DNA, the CDR3 is TGCGCCAGCAACGCCGGGACTAGCGCCGGTGGGCAGTATTTT. Translation: CASNAGTSAGGQYF.

The chain combines TRBV11-3 with TRBJ2-3; D is unresolved. The V end lost 8 bases, the J end lost 4 bases, and 7 bases lay between the germline ends. From germline, CDR1 is SGHNT and CDR2 YENEEA. The CDR3 extends over 11 amino acids. DNA for the CDR3: TGTGCCAGCTCTCGAGCAGATACGCAGTATTTT. It specifies CASSRADTQYF.

This rearrangement joins TRBV6-1 to TRBJ2-7; D is unresolved. Trimming removed 6 bases from V and 2 bases from J, with 8 bases in between. The CDR3 totals 12 residues. In germline, CDR1 is MNHNS, CDR2 SASEGT. CDR3 loop: CASRGDPYEQYF. In DNA form, the CDR3 reads TGTGCCAGCAGAGGTGATCCCTACGAGCAGTACTTC.

The CDR3 here is CASNAQGSPNTGANVLTF. In DNA form, the CDR3 reads TGTGCCAGCAACGCACAAGGGAGTCCCAATACTGGGGCCAACGTCCTGACTTTC. The genes are TRBV5-4 and TRBJ2-6, with a tentative D call TRBD2 (5 bases). The CDR3 totals 18 residues. Germline values: CDR1 SGHNT, CDR2 YYREEE (reference sequence). V was cut by 6 bases and J by 2 bases, with 21 bases left in between.

The rearrangement uses TRBV27 and TRBJ2-1; D gene uncertain. The CDR3 is made up of 15 amino acids. V dropped 0 bases and J dropped 10 bases, with 16 bases sitting between them. Germline CDR1 is MNHEY and CDR2 is SMNVEV (reference sequence). The CDR3 bases are TGTGCCAGCAGTTTATCGAGGAGTGCTTCAGGAGAGCAGTTCTTC. Its translation is CASSLSRSASGEQFF.

The CDR3 DNA reads as TGTGCCAGCAGCGCGGACGGAGGAAGTGAAAAACTGTTTTTT. The encoded protein is CASSADGGSEKLFF. V is TRBV5-6 and J is TRBJ1-4; D unclear. The CDR3 has 14 residues. Germline loops: CDR1 SGHDT, CDR2 YYEEEE. Between the trimmed V and J ends, which lost 4 bases and 7 bases, there was a span of 14 bases.

The chain uses TRBV19 and TRBJ1-5; no definite D call. The CDR3 totals 16 residues. V lost 5 bases to trimming and J lost 2 bases, with 16 bases between them. Germline loops: CDR1 LNHDA, CDR2 SQIVND (reference sequence). In DNA form, the CDR3 reads TGTGCCAGTAGTCTGCTCCGCCAACTCGGCAATCAGCCCCAGCATTTT. This encodes CASSLLRQLGNQPQHF.

The chain carries TRBV7-9 and TRBJ1-1; D unclear. V lost 0 bases and J lost 7, with 9 bases in between. Germline assignment: CDR1 SEHNR and CDR2 FQNEAQ (reference sequence). CDR3 length: 13 amino acids. The CDR3 reads CASSLAARDEAFF. In nucleotides, the CDR3 is TGTGCCAGCAGCTTAGCGGCCCGGGATGAAGCTTTCTTT.

This clone was picked up one time. The chain uses TRBV14 and TRBJ1-1; 9 bases fit TRBD1. V lost 6 bases and J lost 5; bases outside the gene matches: 4. The CDR3 is 13 amino acids. Germline V gives CDR1 SGHDN, CDR2 FVKESK. CDR3 protein: CASRTTGGTEAFF. DNA of the CDR3: TGTGCCAGCAGAACGACAGGGGGGACTGAAGCTTTCTTT.

This clone was detected once. The chain combines TRBV15 with TRBJ2-7; D is perhaps TRBD1 (6 bases). The V and J ends lost 4 bases and 0 bases respectively, with 13 bases between them. The germline V gene encodes CDR1 LNHNV and CDR2 YYDKDF (reference sequence). The CDR3 is made up of 15 amino acids. In DNA, the CDR3 is TGTGCCACCAGCACGGACAGTTTGAGCTCCTACGAGCAGTACTTC. The encoded protein is CATSTDSLSSYEQYF.

In its sample, this clone was seen once. The V gene is TRBV7-2, the J gene TRBJ2-6; 8 bases are a match to TRBD2. J was trimmed by 4 bases and V by 0 bases; bases with no gene match: 8. CDR1 is SGHTA and CDR2 is FQGNSA in the germline V gene. There are 18 residues in the CDR3. The CDR3 sequence is CASSLASRGGSGANVLTF. The CDR3 DNA reads as TGTGCCAGCAGCTTAGCTTCCCGCGGGGGGAGCGGGGCCAACGTCCTGACTTTC.

The chain carries TRBV10-3 and TRBJ2-7, with a tentative D call TRBD2 (7 bases). The CDR3 contains 13 residues. The germline V gene encodes CDR1 ENHRY and CDR2 SYGVKD. Trimming pared 1 base from V and 9 bases from J, leaving 13 bases between. The CDR3 region has the DNA TGTGCCATCAGTGAGTTAGGGGGGGCTTCGCAGTACTTC. The encoded protein is CAISELGGASQYF.

V is TRBV19 and J is TRBJ2-4, with D perhaps matching TRBD1 or TRBD2 (5 bases each). The V and J ends lost 3 bases and 0 bases respectively, with 12 bases between them. There are 16 residues in the CDR3. Germline V gene sequence: CDR1 LNHDA, CDR2 SQIVND (reference sequence). The CDR3 protein is CASSIGTVLAKNIQYF. The CDR3 DNA follows: TGTGCCAGTAGTATCGGGACCGTTCTAGCCAAAAACATTCAGTACTTC.

This chain links TRBV4-2 with TRBJ2-1; possibly TRBD2 for D (5 bases). The germline V and J ends were trimmed by 0 bases and 8 bases, with 14 bases remaining between them. CDR3 length equals 15 residues. The V gene's germline CDR1 is LGHNA and CDR2 YNFKEQ. The CDR3 DNA is TGTGCCAGCAGCCAAGAGGGAGAAACGAGCTATGAGCAGTTCTTC. Amino acid sequence: CASSQEGETSYEQFF.

The chain employs TRBV28 and TRBJ2-5; 11 bases match TRBD2. The CDR3 runs 16 residues. Trimming at V came to 6 bases and at J to 5 bases, leaving 11 bases not matched to a gene. Germline CDR1 and CDR2: MDHEN and SYDVKM. The CDR3 DNA sequence: TGTGCCAGCAGACCGCCCGGACTAGCGGGTGCGGAGACCCAGTACTTC. This translates into CASRPPGLAGAETQYF.

The J gene is TRBJ1-1, the V gene TRBV18, with a possible D match to TRBD1 (5 bases). Trimming removed 8 bases at V and 6 bases at J, with 13 bases between. There are 12 residues in the CDR3. Germline CDR1 KGHSH, CDR2 LQKENI. The CDR3 DNA sequence: TGTGCCAGCGCCCCCGGGGGTTCTGAAGCTTTCTTT. Translation gives CASAPGGSEAFF.

A remark on this clone: In the same sample, other DNA sequences code for this CDR3. The V and J genes are TRBV18 and TRBJ2-5; no definite D call. The germline V and J ends were trimmed by 0 bases and 4 bases, with 6 bases remaining between them. The CDR3 extends over 13 amino acids. Per the germline V gene, CDR1 is KGHSH and CDR2 is LQKENI. CDR3 sequence reads: CASSPPSRETQYF. In DNA form, the CDR3 reads TGTGCCAGCTCACCACCGTCCAGAGAGACCCAGTACTTC.

CDR3 nucleotides: TGCGCCAGCAACCTAAATGGTGACCGGGAGGAGACCCAGTACTTC. Its translation is CASNLNGDREETQYF. This rearrangement joins TRBV5-1 to TRBJ2-5, with D perhaps TRBD2 (6 bases). V shed 6 bases and J shed 5 bases, with 20 bases lying between them. Germline lookup yields CDR1 SGHRS and CDR2 YFSETQ. The CDR3 runs 15 residues.

The chain carries TRBV5-5 and TRBJ2-2; the D gene is possibly TRBD1 (6 bases). V was shortened by 0 bases and J by 2 bases, with 14 bases between the two germline ends. From germline, CDR1 is SGHKS and CDR2 YYEKEE (reference sequence). The length of the CDR3 is 17 residues. DNA for the CDR3: TGTGCCAGCAGCTTGGCCAACGTACAGGGAAACACCGGGGAGCTGTTTTTT. Translating it yields CASSLANVQGNTGELFF.

The chain employs TRBV15 and TRBJ2-1; 10 bases match TRBD2. Losses at the gene ends were 5 bases for V and 4 bases for J; bases not matched to a gene: 11. CDR1 is LNHNV and CDR2 is YYDKDF in the germline V gene (reference sequence). This CDR3 has 17 amino acids. The CDR3 sequence: CATSEKSGLAPYNEQFF. The DNA of the CDR3 is TGTGCCACCAGCGAAAAGTCGGGACTAGCGCCGTACAATGAGCAGTTCTTC. Full variable domain (missing parts from reference TRBV15 and TRBJ2-1): DAMVIQNPRYQVTQFGKPVTLSCSQTLNHNVMYWYQQKSSQAPKLLFHYYDKDFNNEADTPDNFQSRRPNTSFCFLDIRSPGLGDTAMYLCATSEKSGLAPYNEQFFGPGTRLTVL.